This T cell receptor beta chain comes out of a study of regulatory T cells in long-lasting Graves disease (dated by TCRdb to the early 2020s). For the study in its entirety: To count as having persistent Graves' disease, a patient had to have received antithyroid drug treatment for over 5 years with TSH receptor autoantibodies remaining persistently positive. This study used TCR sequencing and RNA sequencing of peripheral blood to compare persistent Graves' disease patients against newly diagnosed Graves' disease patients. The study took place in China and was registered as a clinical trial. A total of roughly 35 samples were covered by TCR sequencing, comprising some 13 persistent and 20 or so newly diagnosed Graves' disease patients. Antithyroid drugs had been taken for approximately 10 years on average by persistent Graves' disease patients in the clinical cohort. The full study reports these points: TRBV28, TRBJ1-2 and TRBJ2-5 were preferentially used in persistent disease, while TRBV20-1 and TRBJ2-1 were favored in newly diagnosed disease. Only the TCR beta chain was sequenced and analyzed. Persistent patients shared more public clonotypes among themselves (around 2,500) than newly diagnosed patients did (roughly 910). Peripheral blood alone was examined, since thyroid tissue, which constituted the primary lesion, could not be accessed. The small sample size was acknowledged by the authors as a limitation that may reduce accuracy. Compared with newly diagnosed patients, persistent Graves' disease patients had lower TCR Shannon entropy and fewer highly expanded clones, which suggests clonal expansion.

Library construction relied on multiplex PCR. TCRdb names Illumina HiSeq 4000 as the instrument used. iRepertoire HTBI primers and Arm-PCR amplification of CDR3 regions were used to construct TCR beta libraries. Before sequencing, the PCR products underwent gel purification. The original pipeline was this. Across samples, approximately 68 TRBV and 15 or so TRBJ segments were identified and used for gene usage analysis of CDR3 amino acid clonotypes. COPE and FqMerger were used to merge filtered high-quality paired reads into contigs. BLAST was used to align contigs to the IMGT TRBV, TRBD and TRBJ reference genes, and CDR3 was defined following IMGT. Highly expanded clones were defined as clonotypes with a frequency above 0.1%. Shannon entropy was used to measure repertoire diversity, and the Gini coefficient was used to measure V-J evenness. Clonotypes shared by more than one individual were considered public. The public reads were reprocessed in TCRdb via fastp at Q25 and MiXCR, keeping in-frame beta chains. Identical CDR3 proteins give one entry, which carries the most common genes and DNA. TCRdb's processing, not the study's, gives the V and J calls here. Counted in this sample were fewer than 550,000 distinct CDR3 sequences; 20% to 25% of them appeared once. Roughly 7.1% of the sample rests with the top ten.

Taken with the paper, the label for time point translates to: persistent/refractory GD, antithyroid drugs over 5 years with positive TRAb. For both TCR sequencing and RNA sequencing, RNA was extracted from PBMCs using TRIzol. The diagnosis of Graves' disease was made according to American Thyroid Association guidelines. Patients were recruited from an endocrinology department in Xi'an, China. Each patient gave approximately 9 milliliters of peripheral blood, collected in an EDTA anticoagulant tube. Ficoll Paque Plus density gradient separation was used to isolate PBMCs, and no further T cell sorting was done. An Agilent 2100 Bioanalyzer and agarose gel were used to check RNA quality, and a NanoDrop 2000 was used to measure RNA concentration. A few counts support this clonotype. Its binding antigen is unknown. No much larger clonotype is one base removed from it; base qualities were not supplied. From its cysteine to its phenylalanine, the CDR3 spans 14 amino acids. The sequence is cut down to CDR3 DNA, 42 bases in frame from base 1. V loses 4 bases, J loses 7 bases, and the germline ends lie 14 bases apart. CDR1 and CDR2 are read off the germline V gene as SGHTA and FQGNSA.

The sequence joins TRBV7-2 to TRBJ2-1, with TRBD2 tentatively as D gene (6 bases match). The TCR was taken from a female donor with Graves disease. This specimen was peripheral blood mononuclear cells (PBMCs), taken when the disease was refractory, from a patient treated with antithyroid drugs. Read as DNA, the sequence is TGTGCCAGCAGCTCCAGGACTAAGGGGAATGAGCAGTTCTTC. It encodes CASSSRTKGNEQFF.